The clone carrying this T cell receptor beta chain has only one observation. The data were taken from a study of blood T cell repertoires in COVID-19. Study at large: Spain, Italy and the United States supplied samples that represented acute and convalescent COVID-19.

V dropped 7 bases and J dropped 4; count of bases not matched to a gene: 10. The V gene's germline CDR1 is SGHRS and CDR2 YFSETQ. The CDR3 consists of 14 residues. Produced via immunoSEQ multiplex PCR; TCRdb's table is partial and in-frame only. Of approximately 210,000 clones detected, 75% to 90% appear once; the ten largest clones hold roughly 0.69%. The rearrangement joins TRBV5-1 to TRBJ2-7, with 8 bases matching TRBD1. Sequenced input: peripheral blood. This receptor was taken from a middle-aged man with acute or convalescent COVID-19. The CDR3 sequence is CASGPITGGYEQYF. DNA for the CDR3: TGCGCCAGCGGACCGATTACAGGGGGTTACGAGCAGTACTTC.